The 7 T cell receptor beta chains reported below all come from one sample, sequenced in a study of T cell responses to AZD1222 COVID-19 vaccine. The method was immunoSEQ multiplex PCR; TCRdb's version includes in-frame clones alone and lacks a portion of them. The sample has about 160,000 clones, about 89% seen once; the top ten hold 4.5% to 6%. The sample was peripheral blood, taken on day 0 of AZD1222 vaccination. All receptors come from an adult in good health.

The CDR3 nucleotides read TGTGCCAGTAGTGACCCAGGGGGCTCTGGAAACACCATATATTTT. Translation: CASSDPGGSGNTIYF. V is TRBV19 and J is TRBJ1-3; TRBD1 aligns across 7 bases. CDR3 length equals 15 residues. V trimming: 5 bases; J trimming: 0 bases; junction bases outside the gene matches: 4. Germline CDR1 LNHDA, CDR2 SQIVND (reference sequence).

This chain joins TRBV24-1 and TRBJ2-7; D possibly uses TRBD1 or TRBD2 (6 bases each). The CDR3 has 12 residues. Trimming left V 7 bases short and J 6 bases short, with 12 bases between. Germline V CDR1 and CDR2: KGHDR, SFDVKD. The CDR3 DNA reads TGTGCCACCAGCCCCGGGGGCGGCGAGCAGTACTTC. Amino acids: CATSPGGGEQYF.

This chain uses TRBV6-5 with TRBJ2-1; the D gene is possibly TRBD1 (6 bases). The CDR3 sequence is 15 residues long. The ends were cut back, 0 bases at V and 8 bases at J, with 14 bases in the middle. The germline CDR1 and CDR2 sequences are MNHEY and SVGAGI. The CDR3 reads CASSYSILGADEQFF. CDR3 DNA: TGTGCCAGCAGTTACTCGATCTTGGGGGCGGATGAGCAGTTCTTC.

The rearrangement joins TRBV7-9 to TRBJ1-2; no clear D. Germline V CDR1 and CDR2: SEHNR, FQNEAQ (reference sequence). The CDR3 has 13 amino acids. Trimming took off 2 bases at V and 7 bases at J, with 11 bases between the two ends. As DNA, the CDR3 is TGTGCCAGCAGCTTATCGGAATTCAGTGGCTACACCTTC. Translation: CASSLSEFSGYTF.

The V call is TRBV9, the J call TRBJ2-5; no firm D call. V was cut by 3 bases and J by 1 base, with 10 bases left in between. This CDR3 is 14 amino acids long. Germline lookup yields CDR1 SGDLS and CDR2 YYNGEE. The CDR3 DNA sequence: TGTGCCAGCAGCGGTTTAGGGTCCCAAGAGACCCAGTACTTC. Translated, it gives CASSGLGSQETQYF.

The rearrangement links TRBV5-1 to TRBJ1-6, with 9 bases lining up with TRBD1. CDR3 length equals 15 residues. Looked up from germline, CDR1 is SGHRS and CDR2 is YFSETQ. V dropped 3 bases and J dropped 7; count of bases not matched to a gene: 5. For the CDR3, the DNA is TGCGCCAGCAGCTCCCGGACAGGGGCGAATTCACCCCTCCACTTT. Its translation: CASSSRTGANSPLHF.

The rearrangement uses TRBV7-2 and TRBJ1-6; maybe TRBD1 (5 bases). This CDR3 comprises 14 residues. Germline CDR1 SGHTA, CDR2 FQGNSA. V dropped 3 bases and J dropped 7 bases, with 10 bases sitting between them. The CDR3 reads CASSFRDRNSPLHF. In DNA form, the CDR3 reads TGTGCCAGCAGCTTCCGGGACCGAAATTCACCCCTCCACTTT.